Shown below are 17 T cell receptor beta chains from a single sample sequenced in a study of blood T cell repertoires in COVID-19 (dated by TCRdb to 2018 to 2020). The receptor library was made with the immunoSEQ multiplex PCR assay. TCRdb took over this immuneACCESS table, retaining in-frame rearrangements with V and J assigned. Such tables are incomplete; in checked studies, under half of the missing clones stem from an unresolved V gene, and the remainder is unexplained. This sample gives more than 150,000 clones in total; roughly 86% of them show up just once. Roughly 2.5% of the sample rests with the top ten. The sample consisted of peripheral blood. Receptors were obtained from a man aged 40-49 years with active or convalescent COVID-19.

The gene calls are TRBV7-9 and TRBJ1-2; D uncertain. Germline V gene lookup returns CDR1 SEHNR and CDR2 FQNEAQ (reference sequence). This CDR3 region has 15 residues. Trimming stripped 5 bases from V and 3 bases from J, with 16 bases between. CDR3 residues: CASSPWRMTDYGYTF. The CDR3 DNA follows: TGTGCCAGCAGCCCTTGGCGGATGACGGACTATGGCTACACCTTC.

The CDR3 DNA reads TGTGCCAGCAGTTACGTACTAGCGGGGCCTCAAGAGACCCAGTACTTC. It specifies CASSYVLAGPQETQYF. The rearrangement links TRBV6-2 or TRBV6-3 to TRBJ2-5; the match to TRBD2 covers 10 bases. Germline values: CDR1 MNHEY, CDR2 SVGEGT. CDR3 size: 16 residues. V gave up 2 bases and J gave up 2 bases; unmatched junction bases: 5.

This sequence joins TRBV30 and TRBJ2-3; 10 bases are a match to TRBD1. CDR3 length: 15 amino acids. Unmatched junction bases numbered 9, after V lost 3 bases and J lost 6 bases. Germline V gene sequence: CDR1 GTSNPN, CDR2 SVGIG (reference sequence). CDR3 loop: CAWRPRDRGLDTQYF. In DNA form, the CDR3 reads TGTGCCTGGAGGCCACGGGACAGGGGATTGGATACGCAGTATTTT.

The rearrangement uses TRBV5-1 and TRBJ1-2; 7 bases map to TRBD1. This CDR3 region has 15 residues. Germline V CDR1 and CDR2: SGHRS, YFSETQ. J lost 6 bases, V lost 1 base, and 9 bases had no gene match. This CDR3 reads CASSLNSQGVDGYTF. The CDR3 DNA sequence: TGCGCCAGCAGCTTGAATTCGCAGGGGGTGGATGGCTACACCTTC.

This clone occurred once. V usage is TRBV3-1 (or the pseudogene TRBV3-2) and J usage is TRBJ2-7; unclear D gene. CDR1 and CDR2 from the germline V gene are LGHDT and YNNKEL (reference sequence). The CDR3 is 12 residues long. Deletions cut 0 bases from V and 6 bases from J, with 6 bases between. This chain's CDR3 is CASSQDPGEQYF. DNA for the CDR3: TGTGCCAGCAGCCAAGATCCGGGCGAGCAGTACTTC.

Remarks on this clone: Germline and junction disagree at one end, which may indicate a read error. The chain couples TRBV25-1 to TRBJ1-1; a weak D match, TRBD1 (6 bases). Germline V lookup: CDR1 MGHDK, CDR2 SYGVNS. The CDR3 length is 13 residues. The CDR3 DNA sequence: TGTGCCAGCAGTGATTACCGGGACACTCAAGCTTTCTTT. Encoded protein: CASSDYRDTQAFF.

The CDR3 loop is CSASSPGGGTDTQYF. Written as DNA, the CDR3 is TGCAGTGCTAGTAGTCCCGGGGGGGGGACTGATACGCAGTATTTT. The chain carries TRBV20-1 and TRBJ2-3; 8 bases match TRBD2. V gave up 3 bases and J gave up 6 bases; unmatched junction bases: 11. This CDR3 region has 15 residues. Germline assignment: CDR1 DFQATT and CDR2 SNEGSKA (reference sequence).

Judged by abundance, this clone is medium-sized. The chain couples TRBV4-2 to TRBJ2-7; tentatively, D is TRBD1 (6 bases). The germline V and J ends were trimmed by 0 bases and 0 bases, with 9 bases remaining between them. Germline lookup yields CDR1 LGHNA and CDR2 YNFKEQ. The length of the CDR3 is 15 residues. CDR3 protein: CASSQESDSSYEQYF. In DNA, the CDR3 is TGTGCCAGCAGCCAAGAATCGGACAGCTCCTACGAGCAGTACTTC.

V usage is TRBV24-1 and J usage is TRBJ1-5; maybe TRBD1 (6 bases). V gave up 5 bases and J gave up 6 bases, with 19 bases separating them. CDR3 length: 16 residues. The germline V gene has CDR1 KGHDR and CDR2 SFDVKD. The CDR3 loop is CATSAGEGSLSQPQHF. DNA for the CDR3: TGTGCCACCAGTGCAGGGGAGGGGAGTCTGAGTCAGCCCCAGCATTTT.

The V call is TRBV5-1, the J call TRBJ2-3, with D tentatively TRBD2 (6 bases). V shed 4 bases and J shed 1 base, with 13 bases lying between them. Germline V gene data show CDR1 as SGHRS and CDR2 as YFSETQ. This CDR3 comprises 15 residues. As DNA, the CDR3 is TGCGCCAGCAGCAATAGGGGCGGGGGCACAGATACGCAGTATTTT. Its protein is CASSNRGGGTDTQYF.

J is TRBJ1-6 and V is TRBV3-1 (or the pseudogene TRBV3-2), with D possibly matching TRBD1 (6 bases). The CDR3 spans 14 residues. Trimming took off 5 bases at V and 5 bases at J, with 10 bases between the two ends. The germline CDR1 and CDR2 sequences are LGHDT and YNNKEL (reference sequence). The chain's CDR3 is CASSSGQDNSPLHF. In DNA, the CDR3 is TGTGCCAGCAGCTCGGGACAAGATAATTCACCCCTCCACTTT.

This chain's CDR3 is CASSEVGGIAYEAFF. The CDR3 region has the DNA TGTGCCAGCAGTGAAGTCGGGGGGATTGCCTACGAAGCTTTCTTT. The J gene is TRBJ1-1, the V gene TRBV6-1; possible D gene TRBD1, 5 bases. V was clipped by 1 base and J by 8 bases, with 17 bases between them. This CDR3 comprises 15 residues. Germline V gene data show CDR1 as MNHNS and CDR2 as SASEGT.

The chain combines TRBV7-3 with TRBJ2-6, with D maybe TRBD1 (6 bases). CDR3 length: 16 residues. Germline V gene data show CDR1 as SGHTA and CDR2 as FQGTGA. Trimming left V 6 bases short and J 0 bases short, with 12 bases between. The CDR3 DNA is TGTGCCAGCAGTATAGGGGGTTTCTCTGGGGCCAACGTCCTGACTTTC. This translates into CASSIGGFSGANVLTF.

J is TRBJ1-5 and V is TRBV5-6; TRBD1 matches at 7 bases. Germline loops: CDR1 SGHDT, CDR2 YYEEEE. V shed 1 base and J 0 bases; nucleotides not matched to a gene: 1. This CDR3 region has 15 residues. The CDR3 sequence is CASSLQGVSNQPQHF. The DNA of the CDR3 is TGTGCCAGCAGCTTGCAGGGGGTTAGCAATCAGCCCCAGCATTTT.

V is TRBV7-3 and J is TRBJ2-7, with TRBD1 identical over 8 bases. Germline V gene sequence: CDR1 SGHTA, CDR2 FQGTGA. The V segment lost 5 bases and the J segment 5 bases; nucleotides outside the gene matches: 11. This CDR3 spans 15 amino acids. This CDR3 reads CASSTKTGVVDEQYF. The DNA of the CDR3 is TGTGCCAGCAGCACCAAGACAGGGGTAGTAGACGAGCAGTACTTC.

V is TRBV5-4 and J is TRBJ2-2; a weak D match, TRBD1 (5 bases). Per germline, CDR1 SGHNT and CDR2 YYREEE (reference sequence). This CDR3 comprises 14 residues. Trimming shortened V by 4 bases and J by 6 bases, and 13 bases separated the two germline ends. CDR3 protein: CASSPWQGSGELFF. The CDR3 bases are TGTGCCAGCAGCCCGTGGCAGGGTTCCGGGGAGCTGTTTTTT. The full variable domain, completed using reference TRBV5-4 and TRBJ2-2, is ETGVTQSPTHLIKTRGQQVTLRCSSQSGHNTVSWYQQALGQGPQFIFQYYREEENGRGNFPPRFSGLQFPNYSSELNVNALELDDSALYLCASSPWQGSGELFFGEGSRLTVL.

V usage is TRBV6-5 and J usage is TRBJ2-2, with D uncertain. The germline gives CDR1 MNHEY, CDR2 SVGAGI. V was pared by 2 bases and J by 4 bases, with 8 bases between. The length of the CDR3 is 14 residues. In DNA, the CDR3 is TGTGCCAGCAGTTACAGAGAGAGCACCGGGGAGCTGTTTTTT. Translated, it gives CASSYRESTGELFF.